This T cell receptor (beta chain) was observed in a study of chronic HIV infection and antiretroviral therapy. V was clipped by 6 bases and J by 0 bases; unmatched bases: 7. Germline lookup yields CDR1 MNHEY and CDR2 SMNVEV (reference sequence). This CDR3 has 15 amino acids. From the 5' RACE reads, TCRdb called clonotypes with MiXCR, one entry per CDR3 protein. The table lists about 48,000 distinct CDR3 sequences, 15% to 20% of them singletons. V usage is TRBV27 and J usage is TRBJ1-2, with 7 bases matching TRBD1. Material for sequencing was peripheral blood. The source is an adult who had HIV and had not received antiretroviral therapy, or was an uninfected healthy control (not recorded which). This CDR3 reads CASRKETGPNYGYTF. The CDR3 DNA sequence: TGTGCCAGCAGGAAAGAGACAGGGCCTAACTATGGCTACACCTTC.